This T cell receptor (beta chain) was sequenced during a study of CD4+ T cells in melanoma. Per germline, CDR1 WSHSY and CDR2 SAAADI. CDR3 length: 14 amino acids. V lost 8 bases and J lost 6, with 19 bases in between. About this clone itself: Its antigen remains unidentified.

Assay used: immunoSEQ multiplex PCR; TCRdb lists only in-frame clones, some missing. The data show about 11,000 clones, 55% to 75% seen once. Study-level findings and limits: Neoantigen-specific CD4+ T cells in melanoma reportedly had diverse differentiation states.

The J gene is TRBJ1-1, the V gene TRBV10-2, with D tentatively TRBD1 (5 bases). The sample consisted of cells from a culture (not recorded whether cultured in vitro). The receptor comes from a human donor with melanoma. The CDR3 sequence: CASRPRGGIAEAFF. CDR3 coding DNA: TGCGCCAGCCGGCCCCGGGGGGGGATTGCTGAAGCTTTCTTT.